This T cell receptor beta chain was profiled in a study of blood T cell repertoires in COVID-19. Study details: T cells, B-cell-depleted T cells, or PBMCs supplied cDNA or gDNA.

Germline V gene lookup returns CDR1 SGHTA and CDR2 FQGNSA. The CDR3 extends over 14 amino acids. The V gene lost 5 bases and the J gene lost 2 bases, with 12 bases spanning the gap. Method: immunoSEQ multiplex PCR; TCRdb's copy keeps in-frame clones and lacks some. This sample has hundreds of thousands of clones, with around 86% found just once. The clonotype was recovered from a woman of 80 years or more with COVID-19, enrolled during active disease. The sample was peripheral blood. This chain connects TRBV7-2 to TRBJ1-2, with D unresolved. CDR3 sequence: CASSPLGGNYGYTF. The CDR3, as DNA: TGTGCCAGCAGCCCGTTGGGAGGGAACTATGGCTACACCTTC.